A selection of T cell receptor beta chains follows, all from one sample in a study of T cell repertoires in cytomegalovirus infection. A single record per CDR3 protein comes from TCRdb applying MiXCR to the reads. Among about 920,000 distinct CDR3 sequences listed, more than 25% were seen once. For these receptors, no antigen is known. The specimen was cultured CD8+ T cells from PBMCs, collected from culture after CMV antigen stimulation. The receptors here all came from a human donor in good health (CMV status not recorded). Some clones in this sample may be carry-over from other donors' samples. The CDR3 runs from the conserved cysteine through the conserved F or W. Each record gives: CDR3 DNA, CDR3 protein, V gene, clone size, J gene, D gene. A D gene is named only where the DNA matches it firmly. Clone sizes are given selectively: once, few, many, or a class where the clone is expanded.

TGTGCCAGAAGCCTACCCATTCAGGGGTTCGGGGAGCTGTTTTTT CARSLPIQGFGELFF TRBV5-3 few TRBJ2-2 -
TGTGCCAGCATACCACTATTACCTAGGACAGCGTCTAACTATGGCTACACCTTC CASIPLLPRTASNYGYTF TRBV6-2/TRBV6-3 - TRBJ1-2 -
TGTGCCAGCAGCGCAGCTAGCGGGTACTCCTACAATGAGCAGTTCTTC CASSAASGYSYNEQFF TRBV7-9 - TRBJ2-1 TRBD2
TGTGCCAGCAGCTCCCGACTAGCGGGGGCCGGGGATGAGCAGTTCTTC CASSSRLAGAGDEQFF TRBV12-3/TRBV12-4 - TRBJ2-1 TRBD2
TGTGCCAGCAGCCAACCACAGGGGGGGGCCTATGGCTACACCTTC CASSQPQGGAYGYTF TRBV7-8 - TRBJ1-2 TRBD1
TGTGCCAGCAGCTTAGCCGGGAGTACTCAGCCCCAGCATTTT CASSLAGSTQPQHF TRBV7-9 many TRBJ1-5 -
TGTGCCAGCAGCCCCTTCGGACAGAACATGAACACTGAAGCTTTCTTT CASSPFGQNMNTEAFF TRBV7-9 - TRBJ1-1 -
TGTGCCAGCAGTGCTCCCCATACAGGGTTCTACAATGACTATGGCTACACCTTC CASSAPHTGFYNDYGYTF TRBV12-3/TRBV12-4 - TRBJ1-2 -
TGCGCCAGCAGTGAAAGGGGATGGTCCTATAATTCACCCCTCCACTTT CASSERGWSYNSPLHF TRBV10-2 few TRBJ1-6 -
TGTGCCAGCAGCTATAGTATAGATACGCAGTATTTT CASSYSIDTQYF TRBV7-9 few TRBJ2-3 -
TGCGCCAGCAGCCAAGACAGGGGGCTGAGGCAGCCCCAGCATTTT CASSQDRGLRQPQHF TRBV4-3 once TRBJ1-5 TRBD1
TGTGCCAGCAGTACCACTTCGACAGGGGACTATGGCTACACCTTC CASSTTSTGDYGYTF TRBV12-3/TRBV12-4 few TRBJ1-2 TRBD1
TGTGCCAGCAGCTTAAGTACAGGGTGGGATGAGCAGTTCTTC CASSLSTGWDEQFF TRBV7-8 few TRBJ2-1 -
TGTGCCAGCTCAGCCCCCGGGACTAGCCAAGAGACCCAGTACTTC CASSAPGTSQETQYF TRBV18 - TRBJ2-5 TRBD2
TGTGCTTCGCGTGGGGGTAGCGATCAGCCCCAGCATTTT CASRGGSDQPQHF TRBV7-8 - TRBJ1-5 -
TGTGCCACCAGCAGAGATCTTTCCGGGACGGAATCGAACACCGGGGAGCTGTTTTTT CATSRDLSGTESNTGELFF TRBV15 - TRBJ2-2 -
TGTGCCAGTAGTTCACACAGGGGGAGATTCGCTGAAGCTTTCTTT CASSSHRGRFAEAFF TRBV12-3/TRBV12-4 - TRBJ1-1 TRBD1
TGTGCCAGCAGTTCCACCGCCAGGGGAACCCACAATCAGCCCCAGCATTTT CASSSTARGTHNQPQHF TRBV12-3/TRBV12-4 - TRBJ1-5 -
TGCGCCAGCAGCCAAGATCTTGAAGTAGGGCTCAGGGAGGGAAATGAAAAACTGTTTTTT CASSQDLEVGLREGNEKLFF TRBV4-3 few TRBJ1-4 -
TGCGCCAGCAGCTTCCGGGGACAGGGGGCGTTGAACACTGAAGCTTTCTTT CASSFRGQGALNTEAFF TRBV5-1 few TRBJ1-1 TRBD1
TGTGCCAGTAGTATAGGGATACCGAACACTGAAGCTTTCTTT CASSIGIPNTEAFF TRBV19 few TRBJ1-1 -
TGTGCCAGCAGCTTCCGGGACAGCCGATCTCGTTATGGCTACACCTTC CASSFRDSRSRYGYTF TRBV7-2 many TRBJ1-2 TRBD1
TGTGCCAGTAGGGACAGGGGATGGGACACTGAAGCTTTCTTT CASRDRGWDTEAFF TRBV12-3/TRBV12-4 few TRBJ1-1 TRBD1
TGTGCCAGCAGCGCGAGGGGTCAGGGCGACTATGGCTACACCTTC CASSARGQGDYGYTF TRBV13 - TRBJ1-2 -
TGTGCCAGCAGGGACCGACAGGAACCCACAGATACGCAGTATTTT CASRDRQEPTDTQYF TRBV11-1 many TRBJ2-3 -
TGTGCCAGCAGCTTTACGCAGGGGGCAGCCAGGGGCGAGCAGTACTTC CASSFTQGAARGEQYF TRBV7-6 many TRBJ2-7 TRBD1
TGTGCCAGCAGTTTCGGGAAGAGACTCACCGAAGAGACCCAGTACTTC CASSFGKRLTEETQYF TRBV28 - TRBJ2-5 -
TGCGCCAGCATTGGACAAGCCTCCTACGAGCAGTACTTC CASIGQASYEQYF TRBV10-2 many TRBJ2-7 -
TGTGCCAGTGGTGATGAGATTCCGGGACAGGGTCCTCAGGAAGGCTATGGCTACACCTTC CASGDEIPGQGPQEGYGYTF TRBV19 few TRBJ1-2 TRBD1
TGTGCCAGCAGCAGAGAGGGGTTTCGGGAAGGCTACACCTTC CASSREGFREGYTF TRBV7-9 few TRBJ1-2 -
TGCGCCAGCAGCCAGATACCGGACGGAGCGGGTGGCTACACCTTC CASSQIPDGAGGYTF TRBV4-3 few TRBJ1-2 -
TGTGCCAGCAGTCCCCTACAGGCGGACTACGAGCAGTACTTC CASSPLQADYEQYF TRBV6-1 - TRBJ2-7 -
TGCGCCAGCAGCTGGAACAGGGGTAACACTGAAGCTTTCTTT CASSWNRGNTEAFF TRBV5-1 - TRBJ1-1 TRBD1
TGTGCCAGCAGCTCCCGGGCCAGACAAGAGACCCAGTACTTC CASSSRARQETQYF TRBV7-6 few TRBJ2-5 -
TGTGCCACCAGTGATTCCAGCAATCAGCCCCAGCATTTT CATSDSSNQPQHF TRBV24-1 - TRBJ1-5 -
TGTGCCAGCGGCACCCATGAGCAGTTCTTC CASGTHEQFF TRBV6-5 - TRBJ2-1 -
TGTGCCAGCCGGACCGGGACTAGCGGGGGGGCCGGTCCAGATACGCAGTATTTT CASRTGTSGGAGPDTQYF TRBV12-3/TRBV12-4 few TRBJ2-3 TRBD2
TGTGCCAGCAGTTCCCCCCCCGGGACAGGGAGCCGAGGGGACTACAATGAGCAGTTCTTC CASSSPPGTGSRGDYNEQFF TRBV27 - TRBJ2-1 TRBD1
TGTGCCAGCAGCTGGCTGGCCCCCGGAACGGTCGGGGAGCTGTTTTTT CASSWLAPGTVGELFF TRBV7-6 - TRBJ2-2 -
TGTGCCAGCAGTGAACCCTCAGTAGGGGTTCCTCTAAAACTGTTTTTT CASSEPSVGVPLKLFF TRBV6-1 - TRBJ1-4 -
TGTGCCAGCAGTCCTCTGTCCAGCTTGACTAACTATGGCTACACCTTC CASSPLSSLTNYGYTF TRBV27 - TRBJ1-2 -
TGTGCCAGCAGCTGGGGACAGGGGGCTCAGCCCCAGCATTTT CASSWGQGAQPQHF TRBV5-6 - TRBJ1-5 TRBD1
TGTGCCAGCAGACCAGATACGCAGTATTTT CASRPDTQYF TRBV12-3/TRBV12-4 - TRBJ2-3 -
TGCAGTGCTAGACTTGGGCAGGGTGGTTCACCCCTCCACTTT CSARLGQGGSPLHF TRBV20-1 once TRBJ1-6 -
TGTGCCAGCAGTTCGATGACAGGGGGCAATGGCTACACCTTC CASSSMTGGNGYTF TRBV6-6 - TRBJ1-2 TRBD1
TGTGCCAGCAGCAGGACGGGACAGGCCCTCGGTGAGCAGTTCTTC CASSRTGQALGEQFF TRBV11-3 many TRBJ2-1 TRBD1
TGCAGTGCGCCGGGACAGGGGGCGGGGACTGAAGCTTTCTTT CSAPGQGAGTEAFF TRBV20-1 - TRBJ1-1 TRBD1
TGTGCCAGCAGTTTACAGGGGGCCGACCCTAACTATGGCTACACCTTC CASSLQGADPNYGYTF TRBV28 few TRBJ1-2 TRBD1
TGCGCCAGCAGCCCCTCGTCCCTAGCGGGGGACTTCAATGAGCAGTTCTTC CASSPSSLAGDFNEQFF TRBV4-1 - TRBJ2-1 TRBD2
TGTGCCAGCAGCCTCCCGGCTAGCAAAGAGACCCAGTACTTC CASSLPASKETQYF TRBV6-5 few TRBJ2-5 -
TGTGCCAGCTCACCCTCTAGGTCAGCGGCAGATACGCAGTATTTT CASSPSRSAADTQYF TRBV18 - TRBJ2-3 -
TGTGCCAGCAGCGACGACAGGGGCCCTACCAAAAACATTCAGTACTTC CASSDDRGPTKNIQYF TRBV9 - TRBJ2-4 TRBD1
TGCGCCAGCAAGTCGGGACAGGGAAGTCTGAGTAGATACGAGCAGTACTTC CASKSGQGSLSRYEQYF TRBV10-2 few TRBJ2-7 TRBD1
TGTGCCAGTCACGGGGACCTTGACGCCAACGTCCTGACTTTC CASHGDLDANVLTF TRBV19 - TRBJ2-6 -
TGTGCCAGCAGTCCCTGGACAGAAGGGGCCAACGTCCTGACTTTC CASSPWTEGANVLTF TRBV27 few TRBJ2-6 -
TGCGCCAGCGGGGGGATAACTAGCACAGATACGCAGTATTTT CASGGITSTDTQYF TRBV5-1 - TRBJ2-3 -